The sequence of this T cell receptor beta chain was determined in a study of vaccination effects on CD4 cells after COVID-19. Worth noting for this clone: Its target is unknown.

ViraFEST used viral peptide pools to expand antigen-specific CD4+ T cells before sequencing. CD4+ T cell isolation took place after 10 days of culture. The person had a PCR-confirmed SARS-CoV-2 infection during March to December 2020. Germline lookup yields CDR1 LGHDT and CDR2 YNNKEL (reference sequence). The CDR3 consists of 16 residues. Trimming cost V 4 bases and J 1 base; bases outside gene matches: 7. Produced via immunoSEQ multiplex PCR; TCRdb's table is partial and in-frame only. This sample carries roughly 26,000 clones, approximately 78% of them seen once, and the ten largest clones take around 15%.

V and J are TRBV3-1 (or the pseudogene TRBV3-2) and TRBJ2-5; TRBD2 aligns across 9 bases. The receptor comes from a human donor who had a prior SARS-CoV-2 infection. The sequenced sample was CD4+ T cells from PBMCs cultured with HCoV-NL63 spike peptides, obtained before COVID-19 vaccination. The CDR3 reads CASSRMSGGTQETQYF. CDR3 nucleotide sequence: TGTGCCAGCAGCCGTATGAGCGGGGGGACCCAAGAGACCCAGTACTTC.